The source of this T cell receptor (beta chain) is a study of blood T cell repertoires in COVID-19. Some clones are missing from TCRdb's copy, which holds only in-frame ones; the method was immunoSEQ multiplex PCR. This sample yields tens of thousands of clones, of which roughly 78% are seen a single time; 6% to 7.5% belongs to the top ten. V gave up 5 bases and J gave up 8 bases; unmatched junction bases: 4. The CDR3 runs 13 residues. Sequenced input: peripheral blood. The source is a man in his forties or fifties with active or convalescent COVID-19. V is TRBV12-3 or TRBV12-4 and J is TRBJ2-2, with 8 bases fitting TRBD1. The DNA for the CDR3 is TGTGCCAGCAGTATGACAGGGGAGGGGGAGCTGTTTTTT. Translation gives CASSMTGEGELFF.